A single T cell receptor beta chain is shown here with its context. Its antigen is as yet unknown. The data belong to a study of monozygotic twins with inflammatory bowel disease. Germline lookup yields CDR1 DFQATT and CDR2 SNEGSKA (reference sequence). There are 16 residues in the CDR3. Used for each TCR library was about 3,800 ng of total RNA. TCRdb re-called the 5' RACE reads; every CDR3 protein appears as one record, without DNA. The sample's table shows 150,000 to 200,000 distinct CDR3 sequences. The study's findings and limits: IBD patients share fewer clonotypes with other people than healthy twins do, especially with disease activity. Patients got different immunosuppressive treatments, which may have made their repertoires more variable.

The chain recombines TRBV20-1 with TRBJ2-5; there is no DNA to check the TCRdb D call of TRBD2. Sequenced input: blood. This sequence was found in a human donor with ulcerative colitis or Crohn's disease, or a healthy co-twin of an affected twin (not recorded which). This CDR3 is CSARDGTSGAQETQYF.